In this sample, the clone carrying this T cell receptor (beta chain) turned up many times. As yet, its antigen is unknown. Germline V gene sequence: CDR1 LGHNT, CDR2 FRNRAP. V was shortened by 6 bases and J by 1 base, with 10 bases between the two germline ends. This CDR3 comprises 14 residues. This specimen belongs to a study of T cells in Graves' hyperthyroidism and ophthalmopathy. Study observations and caveats: Researchers found most expanded thyroid clonotypes above 0.001 in blood as well.

Lactation, pregnancy, other autoimmune disease or uncontrolled infection led to exclusion of patients. RNA transcripts served as the template for amplifying TCR beta CDR3 regions. When the TCR CDR3 underwent first-round RT-PCR, the HTBI primer set was used. One entry per CDR3 protein results from TCRdb running MiXCR on the multiplex PCR reads. In the table there are about 270,000 distinct CDR3 sequences, around 20% of which are singletons. The sequenced sample was blood. The rearrangement uses TRBV12-5 and TRBJ2-4, with D hard to call. This receptor was obtained from a man aged 25-45 years with Graves' ophthalmopathy. The CDR3 DNA reads TGTGCTAGTGGGCTGACGGCGGCCAAAAACATTCAGTACTTC. Translated: CASGLTAAKNIQYF.